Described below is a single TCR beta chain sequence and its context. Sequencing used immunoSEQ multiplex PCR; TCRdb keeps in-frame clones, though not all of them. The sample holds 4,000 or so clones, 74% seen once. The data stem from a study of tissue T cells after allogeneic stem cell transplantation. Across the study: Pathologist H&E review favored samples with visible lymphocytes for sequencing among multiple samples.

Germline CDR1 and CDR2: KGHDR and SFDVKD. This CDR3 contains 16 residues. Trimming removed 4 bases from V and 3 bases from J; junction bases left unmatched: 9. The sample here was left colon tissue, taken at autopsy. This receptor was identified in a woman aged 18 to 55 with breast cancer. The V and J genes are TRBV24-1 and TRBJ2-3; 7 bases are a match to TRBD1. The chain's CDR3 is CATSESDRYRTDTQYF. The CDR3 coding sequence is TGTGCCACCAGTGAATCGGACAGGTATCGAACAGATACGCAGTATTTT.